This is a list of T cell receptor beta chains from one sample in a study of spatial heterogeneity in lung cancer. TCRdb itself ran the 5' RACE reads through MiXCR, one entry per CDR3 protein. The profile shows approximately 10,000 distinct CDR3 sequences, approximately 22% of them singletons. The material was PBMCs, obtained at follow-up. These TCRs come from a female donor with early-stage non-small cell lung cancer. CDR3s include the opening cysteine and the closing phenylalanine or tryptophan. The D gene is left open where the match is weak. Clone size appears in some rows only: once, few, many, or a class for an expanded clone.

v_gene	abundance	d_gene	j_gene	CDR3aa	CDR3nt
TRBV5-5	-	-	TRBJ1-1	CASSLGAPGWGGGDTEAFF	TGTGCCAGCAGCTTGGGGGCTCCCGGATGGGGAGGCGGCGACACTGAAGCTTTCTTT
TRBV29-1	medium-sized	-	TRBJ2-7	CSVRRGGENEQYF	TGCAGCGTTAGGAGGGGCGGCGAAAACGAGCAGTACTTC
TRBV29-1	-	-	TRBJ2-7	CSVGSSPLAHEQYF	TGCAGCGTTGGTAGCTCCCCGCTAGCCCACGAGCAGTACTTC
TRBV30	-	-	TRBJ2-3	CAWILGADTQYF	TGTGCCTGGATACTAGGGGCAGATACGCAGTATTTT
TRBV20-1	few	-	TRBJ1-1	CSAGGGNLNTEAFF	TGCAGTGCTGGGGGGGGGAACCTGAACACTGAAGCTTTCTTT
TRBV18	once	TRBD1	TRBJ1-5	CASSADRVGNQPQHF	TGTGCCAGCTCAGCTGACAGGGTAGGCAATCAGCCCCAGCATTTT
TRBV6-5	few	TRBD1	TRBJ1-1	CASSYSGTGSTEAFF	TGTGCCAGCAGTTACTCGGGGACAGGGTCAACTGAAGCTTTCTTT
TRBV30	-	-	TRBJ1-6	CAWSVGFNSPLHF	TGTGCCTGGAGTGTCGGTTTCAATTCACCCCTCCACTTT
TRBV29-1	few	TRBD1	TRBJ2-1	CSVRQGAHYNEQFF	TGCAGCGTACGACAGGGGGCTCACTACAATGAGCAGTTCTTC
TRBV30	medium-sized	-	TRBJ2-7	CAWSVNSGEQYF	TGTGCCTGGAGTGTCAATAGCGGTGAGCAGTACTTC
TRBV29-1	-	TRBD1	TRBJ1-1	CSVRQGDEAFF	TGCAGCGTTAGGCAGGGGGATGAAGCTTTCTTT
TRBV4-1	-	-	TRBJ2-7	CASSQSVISYEQYF	TGCGCCAGCAGCCAATCGGTTATTTCCTACGAGCAGTACTTC
TRBV6-2/TRBV6-3	-	-	TRBJ1-5	CASREGGQPQHF	TGTGCCAGCAGAGAGGGGGGCCAGCCCCAGCATTTT
TRBV7-9	-	TRBD2	TRBJ2-3	CASSPPAGRRTDTQYF	TGTGCCAGCAGCCCCCCTGCCGGGAGGAGGACAGATACGCAGTATTTT
TRBV29-1	-	TRBD1	TRBJ2-7	CSVEGTGGNEQYF	TGCAGCGTTGAAGGGACAGGGGGCAACGAGCAGTACTTC
TRBV3-1	-	-	TRBJ1-1	CASSHSDSFTEAFF	TGTGCCAGCAGCCATTCGGACAGCTTCACTGAAGCTTTCTTT
TRBV2	-	-	TRBJ2-3	CASSEAQVGTDTQYF	TGTGCCAGCAGTGAAGCGCAGGTGGGCACAGATACGCAGTATTTT
TRBV28	medium-sized	TRBD2	TRBJ2-1	CASSLVAGGRNEQFF	TGTGCCAGCAGTTTAGTAGCGGGAGGGCGGAATGAGCAGTTCTTC
TRBV12-3/TRBV12-4	medium-sized	-	TRBJ1-5	CASSPGGGERPQHF	TGTGCCAGCAGTCCAGGAGGGGGGGAAAGGCCCCAGCATTTT
TRBV7-8	few	-	TRBJ1-3	CASSPHEGNTIYF	TGTGCCAGCAGCCCCCATGAAGGAAACACCATATATTTT
TRBV6-5	-	-	TRBJ1-2	CASSYRTGKYGYTF	TGTGCCAGCAGTTACCGAACAGGGAAATATGGCTACACCTTC
TRBV12-3/TRBV12-4	-	-	TRBJ2-1	CASSSHRDFYNEQFF	TGTGCCAGCAGTTCTCACAGGGACTTCTACAATGAGCAGTTCTTC
TRBV4-1	medium-sized	TRBD1	TRBJ2-2	CASSQDEGAHGELFF	TGCGCCAGCAGCCAAGATGAGGGGGCCCACGGGGAGCTGTTTTTT
TRBV11-2	few	TRBD2	TRBJ2-7	CASSFLSGILISYEQYF	TGTGCCAGCAGCTTTTTAAGCGGGATTCTCATTTCCTACGAGCAGTACTTC
TRBV25-1	-	TRBD2	TRBJ2-3	CASSDGLAGVVDTQYF	TGTGCCAGCAGTGATGGACTAGCGGGAGTTGTAGATACGCAGTATTTT
TRBV28	-	-	TRBJ2-2	CASELNTIELFF	TGTGCCAGCGAATTGAACACCATCGAGCTGTTTTTT
TRBV29-1	few	TRBD2	TRBJ2-1	CSVDRTSGFSYNEQFF	TGCAGCGTTGATCGGACTAGCGGGTTCTCCTACAATGAGCAGTTCTTC
TRBV7-2	medium-sized	TRBD2	TRBJ2-1	CASSFPDLPSGPYNEQFF	TGTGCCAGCAGCTTCCCAGACTTACCTAGCGGGCCGTACAATGAGCAGTTCTTC
TRBV7-8	few	TRBD2	TRBJ2-3	CASDGGRALADTQYF	TGTGCCAGCGACGGCGGGAGGGCCCTCGCAGATACGCAGTATTTT